This T cell receptor beta chain was identified during a study of blood T cells in healthy people across ages. Per the germline V gene, CDR1 is LGHNA and CDR2 is YNFKEQ. Trimming left V 0 bases short and J 5 bases short, with 10 bases between. CDR3 length equals 14 residues. This clonotype was found many times. With a J-beta primer mix and a sample-barcoded 5' primer, a second PCR ran about 7 to 12 cycles. TCRdb redid the calling of the 5' RACE reads with MiXCR, one entry per CDR3 protein. The table lists about 730,000 distinct CDR3 sequences, around 40% of them singletons, with 20% to 25% in the top ten.

The sequenced sample consisted of blood. This chain connects TRBV4-2 to TRBJ2-5; the D gene could be TRBD1 or TRBD2 (6 bases each). This clonotype was sampled from a woman aged 55-69 years in good health. In DNA, the CDR3 is TGTGCCAGCAGCCAAGATAGGGGGAGGGAGACCCAGTACTTC. As protein: CASSQDRGRETQYF.